This T cell receptor beta chain was captured by sequencing in a study of cytomegalovirus exposure and HLA in healthy donors. The PCR had 60 Vbeta and 13 Jbeta primers. Produced via immunoSEQ multiplex PCR; TCRdb's table is partial and in-frame only. The sample consists of about 200,000 clones, around 80% of them appearing once. Trimming cost V 5 bases and J 4 bases, with 8 bases left between them. This CDR3 has 12 residues. Germline CDR1 and CDR2: SGHTA and FQGNSA. General study results and limits: In a later analysis, TCR association rates varied by HLA locus: DRB1 most, HLA-C fewest.

A word on this clone: The target antigen is unknown.

The gene calls are TRBV7-2 and TRBJ1-2; D might be TRBD1 (6 bases). The receptor's source is a man aged 30 to 39 in good health and CMV-seronegative. The sequenced sample consisted of PBMCs. The CDR3 loop reads CASSPDSYGYTF. The CDR3 DNA sequence: TGTGCCAGCAGCCCGGACAGCTATGGCTACACCTTC.